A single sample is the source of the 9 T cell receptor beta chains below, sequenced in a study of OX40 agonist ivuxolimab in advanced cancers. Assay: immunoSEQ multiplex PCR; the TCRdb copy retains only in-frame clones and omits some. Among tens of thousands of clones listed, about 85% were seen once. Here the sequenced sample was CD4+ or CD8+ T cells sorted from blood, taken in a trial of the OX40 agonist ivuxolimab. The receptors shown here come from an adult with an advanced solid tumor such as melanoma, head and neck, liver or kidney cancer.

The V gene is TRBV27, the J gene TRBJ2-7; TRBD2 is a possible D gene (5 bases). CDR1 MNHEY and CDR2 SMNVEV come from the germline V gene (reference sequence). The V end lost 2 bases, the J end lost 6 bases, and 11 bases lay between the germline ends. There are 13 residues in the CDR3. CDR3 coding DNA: TGTGCCAGCAGTTTAAACTTCGCGGGCGAGCAGTACTTC. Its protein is CASSLNFAGEQYF.

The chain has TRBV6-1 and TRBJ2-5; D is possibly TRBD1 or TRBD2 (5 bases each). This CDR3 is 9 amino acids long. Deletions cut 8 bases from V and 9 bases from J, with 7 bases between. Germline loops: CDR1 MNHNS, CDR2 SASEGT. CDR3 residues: CASGGSQYF. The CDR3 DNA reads TGTGCCAGCGGGGGATCCCAGTACTTC.

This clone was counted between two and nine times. Written as DNA, the CDR3 is TGCGCCAGCAGCCAAGATAGCGGGAGTGCGCAGTACGTC. It is translated as CASSQDSGSAQYV. V gene TRBV4-1 combines with J gene TRBJ2-7; TRBD2 matches at 9 bases. CDR1 is MGHRA, CDR2 YSYEKL, per germline. The junction had 3 bases not matched to a gene; V was cut back by 0 bases and J by 9 bases. This CDR3 comprises 13 residues.

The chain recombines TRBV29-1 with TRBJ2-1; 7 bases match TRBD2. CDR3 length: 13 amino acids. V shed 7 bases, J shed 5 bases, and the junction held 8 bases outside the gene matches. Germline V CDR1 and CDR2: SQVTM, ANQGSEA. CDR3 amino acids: CSARDYKHNEQFF. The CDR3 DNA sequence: TGCAGCGCCCGGGACTACAAACACAATGAGCAGTTCTTC.

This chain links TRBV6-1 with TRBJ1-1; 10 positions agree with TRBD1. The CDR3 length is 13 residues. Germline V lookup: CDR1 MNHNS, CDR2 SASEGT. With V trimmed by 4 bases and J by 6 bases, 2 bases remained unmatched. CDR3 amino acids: CASSAGQGSEAFF. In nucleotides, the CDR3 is TGTGCCAGCAGTGCGGGACAGGGGTCTGAAGCTTTCTTT.

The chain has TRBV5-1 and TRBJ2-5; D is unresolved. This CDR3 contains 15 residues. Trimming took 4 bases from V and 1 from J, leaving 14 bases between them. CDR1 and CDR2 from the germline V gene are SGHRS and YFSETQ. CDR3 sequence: CASSPSPGSQETQYF. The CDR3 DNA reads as TGCGCCAGCAGCCCAAGTCCCGGGTCCCAAGAGACCCAGTACTTC.

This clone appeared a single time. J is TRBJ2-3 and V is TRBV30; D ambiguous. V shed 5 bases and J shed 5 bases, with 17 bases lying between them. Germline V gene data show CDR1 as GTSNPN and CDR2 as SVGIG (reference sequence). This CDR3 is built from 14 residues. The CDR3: CAWGSTDAIDTQYF. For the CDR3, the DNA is TGTGCCTGGGGGTCCACAGATGCCATAGATACGCAGTATTTT.

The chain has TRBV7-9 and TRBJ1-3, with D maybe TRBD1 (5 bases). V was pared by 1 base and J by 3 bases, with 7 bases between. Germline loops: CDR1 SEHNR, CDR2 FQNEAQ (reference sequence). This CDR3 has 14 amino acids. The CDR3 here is CASSLGQLGNTIYF. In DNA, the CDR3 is TGTGCCAGCAGCTTAGGACAGCTTGGAAACACCATATATTTT.

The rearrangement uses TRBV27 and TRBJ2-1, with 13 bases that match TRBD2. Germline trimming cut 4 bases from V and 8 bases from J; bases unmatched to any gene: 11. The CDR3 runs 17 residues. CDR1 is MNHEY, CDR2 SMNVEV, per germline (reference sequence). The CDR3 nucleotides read TGTGCCAGCAGTTCTCTGGGACTAGCGGGATCGTGGCATGAGCAGTTCTTC. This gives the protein CASSSLGLAGSWHEQFF.